This T cell receptor (beta chain) was documented in a study of regulatory T cells in long-lasting Graves disease. Looking at the study overall: Persistence in Graves' disease required over 5 years of antithyroid drugs plus positive TSH receptor antibodies. Study results and limitations: Persistent disease was associated with favored TRBV28 usage and with favored use of TRBJ1-2 and TRBJ2-5. Samples came from peripheral blood alone, without thyroid tissue.

This CDR3 has 14 amino acids. Trimming left V 5 bases short and J 4 bases short, with 12 bases between. Germline loops: CDR1 SNHLY, CDR2 FYNNEI. Documented time point: persistent/refractory GD, antithyroid drugs over 5 years with positive TRAb. The TCR library was made from RNA extracted from PBMCs. An endocrinology department in Xi'an, China, supplied the patients. Through Arm-PCR of CDR3 regions and iRepertoire HTBI primers, TCR beta libraries were built. TCRdb re-derived calls from the multiplex PCR reads in MiXCR, one entry per CDR3 protein. Of 600,000 to 800,000 distinct CDR3 sequences listed, around 30% were seen once; the top ten hold roughly 40%. This clonotype came up many times. Antigen unknown.

The rearrangement links TRBV2 to TRBJ1-5, with a weak D call TRBD1 (6 bases). This TCR came from a female donor with Graves disease. Sequenced here: peripheral blood mononuclear cells (PBMCs), sampled when the disease was refractory, from a patient treated with antithyroid drugs. CDR3: CASSPTGENQPQHF. CDR3 DNA: TGTGCCAGCAGTCCGACAGGAGAGAATCAGCCCCAGCATTTT.